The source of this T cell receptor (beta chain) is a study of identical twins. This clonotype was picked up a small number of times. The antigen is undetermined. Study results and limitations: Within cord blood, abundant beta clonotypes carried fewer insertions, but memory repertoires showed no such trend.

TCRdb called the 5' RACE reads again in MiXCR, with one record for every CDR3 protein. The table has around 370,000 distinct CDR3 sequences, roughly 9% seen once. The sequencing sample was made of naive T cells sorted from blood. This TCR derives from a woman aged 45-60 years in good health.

The CDR3 sequence is CASTLGGSNQPQHF. In DNA, the CDR3 is TGTGCCAGCACTTTGGGGGGTAGCAATCAGCCCCAGCATTTT. V usage is TRBV6-6 and J usage is TRBJ1-5; TRBD1 might be the D (5 bases). Germline V gene lookup returns CDR1 MNHNY and CDR2 SVGAGI (reference sequence). This CDR3 is built from 14 residues. V lost 7 bases and J lost 0, with 10 bases in between.